Sequencing of this T cell receptor beta chain was carried out in a study of CD8 T cells in Susac syndrome. Study at large: Patients with Susac syndrome were therapy-naive, on corticosteroids, or on intravenous immunoglobulin alone at blood draw.

The junction had 2 bases not matched to a gene; V was cut back by 3 bases and J by 2 bases. The germline V gene has CDR1 DFQATT and CDR2 SNEGSKA (reference sequence). The CDR3 sequence is 14 residues long. The authors reverse transcribed roughly 0.5 to 1 ug RNA with random hexamers. MiXCR, run by TCRdb on the immunoSEQ multiplex PCR reads, gives a single entry per CDR3 protein. The table shows 140,000 or so distinct CDR3 sequences, with under 97% occurring only once. The chain combines TRBV20-1 with TRBJ2-3; 10 positions agree with TRBD1. The receptor comes from a human donor with Susac syndrome. What was sequenced was CD4+ T cells from PBMCs. CDR3 sequence reads: CSARGTGVTDTQYF. The CDR3 nucleotides read TGCAGTGCTAGGGGGACAGGGGTCACAGATACGCAGTATTTT.